Described below is a single T cell receptor (beta chain) sequence and its context. Its antigen remains unidentified. These data originate in a study of cytomegalovirus exposure and HLA in healthy donors. PCR involved 60 Vbeta and 13 Jbeta primers. Repertoires were generated with immunoSEQ multiplex PCR, while TCRdb's copy carries only in-frame clones and drops some. The table includes 95,000 to 150,000 clones, 77% detected once. Study findings and constraints: Some V segments, including TRBV6-2 and TRBV6-3, were excluded as indistinguishable. Sequencing likely produced, as an artifact, a cluster of highly shared sequence variants.

With V trimmed by 2 bases and J by 10 bases, 5 bases remained unmatched. The germline CDR1 and CDR2 sequences are WSHSY and SAAADI. The CDR3 totals 15 residues. V usage is TRBV10-2 and J usage is TRBJ2-1; 13 nucleotides agree with TRBD2. Sample: PBMCs. This clonotype was obtained from a woman aged 40 to 49 in good health and CMV-seropositive. CDR3 sequence: CASSEGLAGVDEQFF. The CDR3 DNA reads TGCGCCAGCAGTGAGGGACTAGCGGGAGTAGACGAGCAGTTCTTC.